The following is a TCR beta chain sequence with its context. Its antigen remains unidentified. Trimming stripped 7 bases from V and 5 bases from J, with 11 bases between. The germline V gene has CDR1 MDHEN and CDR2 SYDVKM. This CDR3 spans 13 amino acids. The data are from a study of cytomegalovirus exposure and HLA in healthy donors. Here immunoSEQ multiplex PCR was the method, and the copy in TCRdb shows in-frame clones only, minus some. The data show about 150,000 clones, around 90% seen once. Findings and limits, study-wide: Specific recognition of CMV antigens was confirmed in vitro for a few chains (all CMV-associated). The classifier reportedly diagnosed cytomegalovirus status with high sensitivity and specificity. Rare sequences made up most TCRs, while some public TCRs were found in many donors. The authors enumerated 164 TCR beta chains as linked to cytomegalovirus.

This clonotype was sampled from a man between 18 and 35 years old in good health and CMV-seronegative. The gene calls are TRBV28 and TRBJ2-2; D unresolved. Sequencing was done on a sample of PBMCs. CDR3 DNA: TGTGCCAGCACGCAGACACTTACCGGGGAGCTGTTTTTT. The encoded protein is CASTQTLTGELFF.